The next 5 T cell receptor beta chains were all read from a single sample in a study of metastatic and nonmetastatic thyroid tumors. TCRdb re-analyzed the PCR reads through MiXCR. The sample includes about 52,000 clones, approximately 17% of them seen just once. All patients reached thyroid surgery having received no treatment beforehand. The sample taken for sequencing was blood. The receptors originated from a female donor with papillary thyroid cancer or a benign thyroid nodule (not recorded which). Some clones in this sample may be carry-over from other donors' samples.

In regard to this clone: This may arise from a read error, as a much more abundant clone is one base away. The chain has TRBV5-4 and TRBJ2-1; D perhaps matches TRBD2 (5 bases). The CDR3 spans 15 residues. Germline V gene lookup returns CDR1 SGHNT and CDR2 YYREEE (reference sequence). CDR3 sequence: CASSRYQRSYNEQFF. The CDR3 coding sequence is TGTGCCAGCAGCCGGTACCAGCGGTCCTATAATGAGCAGTTCTTC.

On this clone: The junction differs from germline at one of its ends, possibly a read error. The CDR3, as DNA: TGCAGCGCTATACCCCCGGGTACTCGCTACAATGAGCAGTTCTTC. Amino acids: CSAIPPGTRYNEQFF. The gene calls are TRBV20-1 and TRBJ2-1; D not certain. CDR1 is DFQATT, CDR2 SNEGSKA, per germline (reference sequence). This CDR3 spans 15 amino acids.

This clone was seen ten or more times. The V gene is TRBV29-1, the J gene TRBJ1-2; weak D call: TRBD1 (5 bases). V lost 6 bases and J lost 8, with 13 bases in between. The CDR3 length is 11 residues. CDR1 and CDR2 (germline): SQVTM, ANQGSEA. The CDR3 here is CSVEIGVGYTF. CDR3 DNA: TGCAGCGTAGAGATAGGGGTCGGCTACACCTTC.

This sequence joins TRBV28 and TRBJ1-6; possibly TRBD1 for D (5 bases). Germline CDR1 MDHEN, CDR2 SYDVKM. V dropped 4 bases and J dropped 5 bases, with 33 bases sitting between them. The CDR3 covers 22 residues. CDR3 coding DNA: TGTGCCAGCAGTTCCTCCACCGTCCTGACAGAGAGCCGCCTGTTGAATAATTCACCCCTCCACTTT. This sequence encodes CASSSSTVLTESRLLNNSPLHF.

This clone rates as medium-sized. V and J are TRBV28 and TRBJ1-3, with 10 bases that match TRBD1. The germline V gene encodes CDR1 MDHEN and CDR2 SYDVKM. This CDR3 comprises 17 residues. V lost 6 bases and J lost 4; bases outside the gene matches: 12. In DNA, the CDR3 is TGTGCCAGCAGGATGACAGGGGGCAAACTGAGGGGAAACACCATATATTTT. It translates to CASRMTGGKLRGNTIYF.